This TCR beta chain was sequenced for a study of response to subunit inactivated influenza vaccine. Regarding the study as a whole: The authors offered the suggestion that each seasonal influenza vaccination recruits few new T cells.

Note on this clonotype: The target antigen is unknown. Sequence at one end of the junction differs from germline and may be a read error.

TCRdb used MiXCR to reprocess the RT-PCR reads, holding one entry per CDR3 protein. The sample carries approximately 300,000 distinct CDR3 sequences, over 20% recorded once. The CDR3 has 15 residues. CDR1 and CDR2 from the germline V gene are SQVTM and ANQGSEA. This TCR was recovered from a man aged 50 to 75 who received an inactivated influenza vaccine. The chain uses TRBV29-1 and TRBJ1-2; the D is unclear. The sample here was PBMCs from blood, taken about 20 months after vaccination. The CDR3 DNA reads TGCAGCGTTGAAGCCCCCAGACCGATAAACTATTGCTACACCTTC. Protein sequence: CSVEAPRPINYCYTF.